This is a list of T cell receptor beta chains from one sample in a study of T cells in Graves' hyperthyroidism and ophthalmopathy. Using its own MiXCR run on the multiplex PCR reads, TCRdb lists one record per CDR3 protein. The sample shows about 480,000 distinct CDR3 sequences, approximately 14% of them seen only once. Material: blood. The source is a woman aged 18-35 years with Graves' hyperthyroidism. Both conserved end residues are part of each CDR3. The order of the fields is V gene, J gene, D gene, clone size, CDR3 protein, CDR3 DNA. D genes are given only for firm matches. Clone size is shown for a subset of rows, as once, few, many or a class of expanded clone.

TRBV6-1	TRBJ2-2	TRBD2	many	CASIGLAANDITGELFF	TGTGCCAGCATCGGACTAGCGGCCAATGATATCACCGGGGAGCTGTTTTTT
TRBV5-1	TRBJ2-7	TRBD1	many	CASSLITGAYEQYF	TGCGCCAGCAGCTTGATTACAGGGGCCTACGAGCAGTACTTC
TRBV7-8	TRBJ1-5	NA	NA	CASSLGAYSFNQPQHF	TGTGCCAGCAGCTTAGGGGCCTACTCCTTCAATCAGCCCCAGCATTTT
TRBV14	TRBJ2-5	NA	many	CASSQDRFQETQYF	TGTGCCAGCAGCCAAGATCGTTTCCAAGAGACCCAGTACTTC
TRBV7-8	TRBJ1-2	NA	few	CASSKLSGGIYGYTF	TGTGCCAGCAGCAAACTATCGGGGGGAATCTATGGCTACACCTTC
TRBV6-5	TRBJ1-1	NA	few	CASSYSPGSDTEAFF	TGTGCCAGCAGTTACTCGCCGGGGTCGGACACTGAAGCTTTCTTT
TRBV3-1	TRBJ1-1	NA	many	CASSQDQGRATEAFF	TGTGCCAGCAGCCAAGACCAGGGGCGAGCCACTGAAGCTTTCTTT
TRBV5-6	TRBJ2-3	NA	many	CASSGSSSLSTDTQYF	TGTGCCAGCAGCGGATCTAGCAGCCTTAGCACAGATACGCAGTATTTT
TRBV9	TRBJ1-3	NA	few	CASSTSTVGNTIYF	TGTGCCAGCAGCACCTCGACAGTTGGAAACACCATATATTTT
TRBV27	TRBJ1-2	TRBD1	many	CASSLLQGAPANYGYTF	TGTGCCAGCAGTTTACTACAGGGGGCCCCAGCTAACTATGGCTACACCTTC
TRBV7-2	TRBJ1-2	NA	NA	CASTSQPGVWGYTF	TGTGCCAGCACCTCCCAACCCGGGGTATGGGGCTACACCTTC
TRBV12-3/TRBV12-4	TRBJ1-1	TRBD1	many	CASSLGYTGVNTEAFF	TGTGCCAGCAGTTTAGGGTACACAGGGGTGAACACTGAAGCTTTCTTT
TRBV6-1	TRBJ2-3	NA	NA	CASSGPSTDTQYF	TGTGCCAGCAGTGGGCCAAGCACAGATACGCAGTATTTT
TRBV30	TRBJ2-5	NA	many	CAWSDGGAETQYF	TGTGCCTGGAGTGACGGGGGCGCGGAGACCCAGTACTTC
TRBV6-1	TRBJ2-1	NA	NA	CASSPGALGNEQFF	TGTGCCAGCAGTCCTGGAGCTCTAGGCAATGAGCAGTTCTTC
TRBV12-3/TRBV12-4	TRBJ2-7	TRBD2	many	CASRLAGGVYEQYF	TGTGCCAGCAGGCTAGCGGGAGGGGTCTACGAGCAGTACTTC
TRBV5-1	TRBJ2-7	TRBD2	NA	CASRKPGTSGSDEQYF	TGCGCCAGCAGGAAACCCGGGACTAGCGGGAGTGACGAGCAGTACTTC
TRBV20-1	TRBJ1-5	TRBD1	many	CSARTGGLGQPQHF	TGCAGTGCAAGGACAGGGGGCTTGGGTCAGCCCCAGCATTTT
TRBV6-1	TRBJ2-3	NA	many	CASSSTGYGGTDTQYF	TGTGCCAGCAGTTCGACAGGCTACGGGGGCACAGATACGCAGTATTTT
TRBV5-4	TRBJ2-2	TRBD2	NA	CASSGTSGRTGELFF	TGTGCCAGCAGCGGGACTAGCGGGAGGACCGGGGAGCTGTTTTTT
TRBV4-1	TRBJ2-7	NA	many	CASSQDVAEDYEQYF	TGCGCCAGCAGCCAAGATGTGGCGGAGGACTACGAGCAGTACTTC
TRBV2	TRBJ1-6	TRBD1	many	CASSGQGWDSPLHF	TGTGCCAGCAGCGGACAGGGTTGGGATTCACCCCTCCACTTT
TRBV24-1	TRBJ2-2	TRBD1	NA	CATSSRDSDTGELFF	TGTGCCACCAGTAGCCGGGACAGCGATACCGGGGAGCTGTTTTTT
TRBV4-1	TRBJ1-1	NA	few	CASSQERSSWGDTEAFF	TGCGCCAGCAGCCAAGAAAGGTCCTCCTGGGGGGACACTGAAGCTTTCTTT
TRBV10-3	TRBJ1-1	NA	many	CATAVQNTEAFF	TGTGCTACGGCCGTCCAGAACACTGAAGCTTTCTTT
TRBV12-5	TRBJ2-4	NA	many	CASGSPVGDIQYF	TGTGCTAGTGGTTCCCCCGTGGGGGACATTCAGTACTTC
TRBV11-2	TRBJ2-1	TRBD2	NA	CTSSLEGLAGHNEQFF	TGTACCAGCAGCTTAGAGGGGTTAGCGGGGCACAATGAGCAGTTCTTC
TRBV29-1	TRBJ1-5	NA	NA	CSVEVGNQPQHF	TGCAGCGTTGAAGTGGGGAATCAGCCCCAGCATTTT
TRBV6-5	TRBJ1-6	NA	many	CASSYSGHQRRNSPLHF	TGTGCCAGCAGTTACTCGGGTCACCAAAGACGGAATTCACCCCTCCACTTT
TRBV6-2/TRBV6-3	TRBJ2-1	NA	NA	CASRAPPGTGEDNEQFF	TGTGCCAGCAGGGCCCCCCCCGGAACGGGAGAGGACAATGAGCAGTTCTTC
TRBV20-1	TRBJ2-5	TRBD2	NA	CSARRFSGTSGNSGREETQYF	TGCAGTGCTAGGAGGTTCTCGGGGACTAGCGGGAATTCGGGACGGGAAGAGACCCAGTACTTC
TRBV19	TRBJ1-4	NA	many	CASSPPTQRGGEKLFF	TGTGCCAGTAGTCCTCCGACTCAACGCGGGGGTGAAAAACTGTTTTTT
TRBV11-2	TRBJ2-3	TRBD2	many	CASSRRGLAGGPVADTQYF	TGTGCCAGCAGCCGGAGGGGACTAGCGGGAGGGCCGGTCGCAGATACGCAGTATTTT
TRBV20-1	TRBJ2-7	TRBD2	few	CSARDLGGRASNSYEQYF	TGCAGTGCTAGAGATCTCGGCGGGAGGGCTTCAAACTCCTACGAGCAGTACTTC
TRBV19	TRBJ2-1	TRBD2	NA	CASSLSGVNNEQFF	TGTGCCAGTAGTCTCAGCGGGGTAAACAATGAGCAGTTCTTC
TRBV9	TRBJ1-1	TRBD1	once	CASSPGQGWGTEAFF	TGTGCCAGCAGCCCCGGACAGGGTTGGGGCACTGAAGCTTTCTTT
TRBV5-1	TRBJ2-2	TRBD2	NA	CASSSLAGGGTGELFF	TGCGCCAGCAGCTCCCTAGCGGGAGGGGGTACCGGGGAGCTGTTTTTT
TRBV6-2/TRBV6-3	TRBJ2-1	NA	NA	CDSKHTIRDKAYNEQFF	TGTGACAGCAAGCATACCATCCGGGACAAGGCCTACAATGAGCAGTTCTTC